The clone carrying this T cell receptor beta chain showed up just a few times. This specimen comes from a study of blood T cell repertoires in COVID-19. Whole-study context: T cells, B-cell-depleted T cells, or PBMCs supplied cDNA or gDNA.

V lost 8 bases to trimming and J lost 0 bases, with 10 bases between them. Germline CDR1 reads MNHEY; CDR2 reads SMNVEV (reference sequence). The CDR3 spans 13 residues. Profiled with immunoSEQ multiplex PCR; TCRdb holds only in-frame clones, not every one. The sample holds some 80,000 clones, 85% to 90% seen once. The sequence was collected from a human donor in a cohort sampled during active COVID-19. The chain recombines TRBV27 with TRBJ1-2; the D gene is possibly TRBD1 (5 bases). The sample was peripheral blood. The CDR3 loop is CASRDFSNYGYTF. CDR3 DNA: TGTGCCAGCCGGGACTTTTCTAACTATGGCTACACCTTC.